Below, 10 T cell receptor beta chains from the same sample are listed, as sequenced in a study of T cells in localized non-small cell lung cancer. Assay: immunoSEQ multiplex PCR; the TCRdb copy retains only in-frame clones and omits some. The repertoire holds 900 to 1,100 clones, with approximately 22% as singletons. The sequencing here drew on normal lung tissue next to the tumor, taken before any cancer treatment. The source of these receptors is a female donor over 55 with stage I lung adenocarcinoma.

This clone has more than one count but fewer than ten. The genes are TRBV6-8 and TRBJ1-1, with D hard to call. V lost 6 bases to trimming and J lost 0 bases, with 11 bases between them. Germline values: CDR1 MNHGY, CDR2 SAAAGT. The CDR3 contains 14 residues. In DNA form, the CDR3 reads TGTGCCAGCAGCTCCCCTGGAATGAACACTGAAGCTTTCTTT. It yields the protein CASSSPGMNTEAFF.

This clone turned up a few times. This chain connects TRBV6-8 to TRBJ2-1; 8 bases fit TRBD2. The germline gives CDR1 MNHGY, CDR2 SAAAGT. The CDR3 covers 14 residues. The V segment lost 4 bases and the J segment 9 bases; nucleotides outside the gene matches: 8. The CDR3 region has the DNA TGTGCCAGCAGTTCCCGGGGGGGCCTAGGTGAGCAGTTCTTC. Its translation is CASSSRGGLGEQFF.

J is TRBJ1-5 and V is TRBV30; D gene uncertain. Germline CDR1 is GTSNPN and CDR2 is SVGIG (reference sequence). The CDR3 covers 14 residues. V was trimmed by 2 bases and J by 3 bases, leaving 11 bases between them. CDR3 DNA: TGTGCCTGGAGTTTTGACATAGACAATCAGCCCCAGCATTTT. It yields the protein CAWSFDIDNQPQHF. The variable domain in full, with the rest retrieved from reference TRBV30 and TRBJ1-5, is SQTIHQWPATLVQPVGSPLSLECTVEGTSNPNLYWYRQAAGRGLQLLFYSVGIGQISSEVPQNLSASRPQDRQFILSSKKLLLSDSGFYLCAWSFDIDNQPQHFGDGTRLSIL.

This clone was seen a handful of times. The CDR3 here is CASSLGQGSDEQFF. DNA for the CDR3: TGTGCCAGCAGCTTAGGACAGGGTAGTGATGAGCAGTTCTTC. This rearrangement joins TRBV7-4 to TRBJ2-1; 7 positions match TRBD1. The CDR3 is 14 residues long. CDR1 and CDR2 from the germline V gene are SGHVT and SQSDAQ. The trim removed 1 base at V and 8 bases at J, leaving 5 bases unmatched.

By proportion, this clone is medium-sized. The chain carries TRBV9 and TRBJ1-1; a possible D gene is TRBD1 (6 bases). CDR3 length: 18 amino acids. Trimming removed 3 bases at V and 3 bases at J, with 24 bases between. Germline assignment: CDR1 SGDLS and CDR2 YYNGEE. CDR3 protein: CASSADRGSRAGDTEAFF. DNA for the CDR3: TGTGCCAGCAGCGCGGACAGAGGCAGCCGGGCCGGGGACACTGAAGCTTTCTTT. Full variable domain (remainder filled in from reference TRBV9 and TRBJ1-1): DSGVTQTPKHLITATGQRVTLRCSPRSGDLSVYWYQQSLDQGLQFLIQYYNGEERAKGNILERFSAQQFPDLHSELNLSSLELGDSALYFCASSADRGSRAGDTEAFFGQGTRLTVV.

The chain's CDR3 is CASSSPTGARYNSPLHF. The DNA for the CDR3 is TGTGCCAGCAGTTCGCCTACAGGGGCGCGATATAATTCACCCCTCCACTTT. The chain is built from TRBV6-8 and TRBJ1-6; 7 nucleotides align to TRBD1. Germline CDR1 is MNHGY and CDR2 is SAAAGT. This CDR3 region has 17 residues. Germline trimming cut 4 bases from V and 4 bases from J; bases unmatched to any gene: 10.

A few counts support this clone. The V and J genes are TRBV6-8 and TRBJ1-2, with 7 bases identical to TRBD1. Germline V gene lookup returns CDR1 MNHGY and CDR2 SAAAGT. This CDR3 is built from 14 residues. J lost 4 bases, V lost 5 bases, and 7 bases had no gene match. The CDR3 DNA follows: TGTGCCAGCAGTGCCAGGGGGACAGTCTATGGCTACACCTTC. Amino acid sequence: CASSARGTVYGYTF.

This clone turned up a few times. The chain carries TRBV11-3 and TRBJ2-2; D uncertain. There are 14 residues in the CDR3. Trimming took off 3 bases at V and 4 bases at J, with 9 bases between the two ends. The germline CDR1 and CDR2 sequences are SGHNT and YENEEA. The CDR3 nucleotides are TGTGCCAGCAGCTTTACCCCGAGCACCGGGGAGCTGTTTTTT. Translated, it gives CASSFTPSTGELFF.

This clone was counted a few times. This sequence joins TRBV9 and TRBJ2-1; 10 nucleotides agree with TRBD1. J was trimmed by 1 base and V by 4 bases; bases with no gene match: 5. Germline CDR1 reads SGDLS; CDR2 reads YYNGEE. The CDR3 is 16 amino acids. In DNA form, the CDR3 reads TGTGCCAGCAGCCCACAGGGACAGGGGTCCTACAATGAGCAGTTCTTC. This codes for CASSPQGQGSYNEQFF. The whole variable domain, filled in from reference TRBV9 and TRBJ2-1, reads DSGVTQTPKHLITATGQRVTLRCSPRSGDLSVYWYQQSLDQGLQFLIQYYNGEERAKGNILERFSAQQFPDLHSELNLSSLELGDSALYFCASSPQGQGSYNEQFFGPGTRLTVL.

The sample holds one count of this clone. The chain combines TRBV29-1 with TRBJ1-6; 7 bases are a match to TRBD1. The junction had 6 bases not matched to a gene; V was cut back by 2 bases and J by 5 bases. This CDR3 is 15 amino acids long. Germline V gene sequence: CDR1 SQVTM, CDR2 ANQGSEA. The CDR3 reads CSVEITGADNSPLHF. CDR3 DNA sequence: TGCAGCGTTGAAATAACAGGGGCGGATAATTCACCCCTCCACTTT.